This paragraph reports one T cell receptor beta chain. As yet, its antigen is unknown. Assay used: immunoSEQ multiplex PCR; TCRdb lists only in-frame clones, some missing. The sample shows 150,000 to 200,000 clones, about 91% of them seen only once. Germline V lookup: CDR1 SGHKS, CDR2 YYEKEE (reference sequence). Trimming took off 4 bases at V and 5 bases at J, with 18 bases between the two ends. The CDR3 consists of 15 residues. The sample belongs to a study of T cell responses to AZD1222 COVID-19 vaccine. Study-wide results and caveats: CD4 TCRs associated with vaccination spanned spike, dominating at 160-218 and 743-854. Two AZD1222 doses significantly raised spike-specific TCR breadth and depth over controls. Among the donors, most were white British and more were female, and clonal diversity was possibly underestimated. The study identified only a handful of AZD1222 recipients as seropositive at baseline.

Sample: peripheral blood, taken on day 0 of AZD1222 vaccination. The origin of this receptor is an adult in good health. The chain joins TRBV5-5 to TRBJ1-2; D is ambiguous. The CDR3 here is CASSPRSGRSYGYTF. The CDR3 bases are TGTGCCAGCAGCCCTCGATCAGGCCGGTCTTATGGCTACACCTTC.